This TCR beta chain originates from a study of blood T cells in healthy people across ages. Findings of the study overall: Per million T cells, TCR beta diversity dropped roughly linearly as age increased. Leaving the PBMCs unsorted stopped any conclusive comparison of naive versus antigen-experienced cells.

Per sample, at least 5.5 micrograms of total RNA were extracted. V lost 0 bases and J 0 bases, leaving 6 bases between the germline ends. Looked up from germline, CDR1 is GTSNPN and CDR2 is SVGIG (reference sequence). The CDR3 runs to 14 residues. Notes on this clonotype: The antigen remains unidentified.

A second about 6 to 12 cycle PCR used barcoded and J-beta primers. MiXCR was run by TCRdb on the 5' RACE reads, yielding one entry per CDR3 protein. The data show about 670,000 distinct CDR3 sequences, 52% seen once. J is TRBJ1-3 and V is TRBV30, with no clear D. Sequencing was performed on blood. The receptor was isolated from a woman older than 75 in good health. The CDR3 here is CAWSVRSSGNTIYF. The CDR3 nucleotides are TGTGCCTGGAGTGTGCGGAGCTCTGGAAACACCATATATTTT.